The 26 T cell receptor beta chains below come from one sample, sequenced in a study of human T cells and chemical hapten exposure. TCRdb reprocessed the RACE reads with MiXCR, giving one entry per CDR3 protein. The sample has about 380,000 distinct CDR3 sequences, 5.1% seen once; the top ten hold 2.6%. Time point specified: pre-sensitization, week 0. Treatment: therapeutic diphenylcyclopropenone sensitization with weekly scalp DPC. Sequencing was performed on whole blood, taken in connection with sensitization to the hapten diphenylcyclopropenone (DPC). The source of these receptors is a woman aged 45-65 years with alopecia areata. Some clones in this sample may be carry-over from other donors' samples.

The rearrangement uses TRBV29-1 and TRBJ2-3, with 11 bases that match TRBD2. V was pared by 4 bases and J by 4 bases, with 10 bases of the junction left unmatched. Germline loops: CDR1 SQVTM, CDR2 ANQGSEA. The CDR3 runs to 16 residues. The chain's CDR3 is CSVVPVIAGGSDTQYF. The CDR3 nucleotides are TGCAGCGTTGTCCCCGTAATAGCGGGAGGGTCAGATACGCAGTATTTT.

This clonotype occurred a few times. This sequence joins TRBV28 and TRBJ2-2; D not resolved. Germline CDR1 and CDR2: MDHEN and SYDVKM. CDR3 length: 17 residues. V was pared by 6 bases and J by 0 bases, with 17 bases between. CDR3 amino acids: CASSDVRIVANTGELFF. In DNA form, the CDR3 reads TGTGCCAGCAGCGATGTCCGTATTGTCGCGAACACCGGGGAGCTGTTTTTT.

This clonotype has at least ten counts. The genes are TRBV9 and TRBJ1-1; possible D gene TRBD1, 6 bases. The CDR3 extends over 14 amino acids. Trimming removed 4 bases at V and 5 bases at J, with 15 bases between. In germline, CDR1 is SGDLS, CDR2 YYNGEE. The CDR3 loop reads CASSSEGVGTEAFF. DNA for the CDR3: TGTGCCAGCAGCTCCGAGGGGGTAGGGACTGAAGCTTTCTTT. Using reference TRBV9 and TRBJ1-1 for the parts outside the CDR3, the full variable domain is DSGVTQTPKHLITATGQRVTLRCSPRSGDLSVYWYQQSLDQGLQFLIQYYNGEERAKGNILERFSAQQFPDLHSELNLSSLELGDSALYFCASSSEGVGTEAFFGQGTRLTVV.

This clonotype has at least ten counts. The chain combines TRBV6-2 or TRBV6-3 with TRBJ2-7; 10 bases fit TRBD2. This CDR3 contains 16 residues. V shed 6 bases, J shed 1 base, and the junction held 9 bases outside the gene matches. Germline V lookup: CDR1 MNHEY, CDR2 SVGEGT. CDR3 residues: CASSQGKREGSYEQYF. CDR3 nucleotides: TGTGCCAGCAGCCAGGGGAAGCGGGAGGGTTCCTACGAGCAGTACTTC.

For the CDR3, the DNA is TGTGCCAGCAGCTTAATGGGCAGGGGTTATGAAAAACTGTTTTTT. Translated: CASSLMGRGYEKLFF. The rearrangement links TRBV5-6 to TRBJ1-4; D is possibly TRBD1 (6 bases). The CDR3 has 15 amino acids. Trimming pared 2 bases from V and 6 bases from J, leaving 14 bases between. CDR1 SGHDT and CDR2 YYEEEE come from the germline V gene.

This clonotype was found a few times. This chain connects TRBV7-9 to TRBJ1-5; D gene uncertain. CDR1 SEHNR and CDR2 FQNEAQ come from the germline V gene (reference sequence). The CDR3 runs 15 residues. The ends were cut back, 2 bases at V and 2 bases at J, with 10 bases in the middle. As DNA, the CDR3 is TGTGCCAGCAGCTTAAAGGGTAACGGCAATCAGCCCCAGCATTTT. Protein: CASSLKGNGNQPQHF. The whole variable domain, filled in from reference TRBV7-9 and TRBJ1-5, reads DTGVSQNPRHKITKRGQNVTFRCDPISEHNRLYWYRQTLGQGPEFLTYFQNEAQLEKSRLLSDRFSAERPKGSFSTLEIQRTEQGDSAMYLCASSLKGNGNQPQHFGDGTRLSIL.

This clonotype was seen a few times. The J gene is TRBJ2-6, the V gene TRBV11-2; 7 positions agree with TRBD1. Germline CDR1 is SGHAT and CDR2 is FQNNGV. The length of the CDR3 is 17 residues. With V trimmed by 4 bases and J by 2 bases, 8 bases remained unmatched. CDR3 bases: TGTGCCAGCAGCTCGTTGAGAGGGGGCGCTGGGGCCAACGTCCTGACTTTC. Translated, it gives CASSSLRGGAGANVLTF.

This clonotype has ten or more counts. The V call is TRBV5-5, the J call TRBJ2-5, with D perhaps TRBD1 (7 bases). CDR1 and CDR2 (germline): SGHKS, YYEKEE (reference sequence). Trimming cost V 2 bases and J 4 bases, with 15 bases left between them. CDR3 length equals 15 residues. The CDR3 nucleotides are TGTGCCAGCAGCTTCGGAGGGGGCGCGGGAGAGACCCAGTACTTC. As protein: CASSFGGGAGETQYF. The full variable domain, completed using reference TRBV5-5 and TRBJ2-5, is DAGVTQSPTHLIKTRGQQVTLRCSPISGHKSVSWYQQVLGQGPQFIFQYYEKEERGRGNFPDRFSARQFPNYSSELNVNALLLGDSALYLCASSFGGGAGETQYFGPGTRLLVL.

In this sample, this clonotype turned up many times. CDR3 loop: CASSFRPRASKDNEQFF. CDR3 coding DNA: TGTGCCAGCAGCTTCCGGCCTCGGGCGTCAAAGGACAATGAGCAGTTCTTC. V and J are TRBV7-6 and TRBJ2-1; D is ambiguous. There are 17 residues in the CDR3. The V gene lost 3 bases and the J gene lost 5 bases, with 20 bases spanning the gap. The germline gives CDR1 SGHVS, CDR2 FNYEAQ.

This clonotype was recorded at least ten times. This chain links TRBV27 with TRBJ2-4; D not resolved. The CDR3 is 14 amino acids. Germline assignment: CDR1 MNHEY and CDR2 SMNVEV (reference sequence). V gave up 0 bases and J gave up 6 bases, with 9 bases separating them. CDR3 DNA sequence: TGTGCCAGCAGTTTATCCCTGGACGGAAACATTCAGTACTTC. It encodes CASSLSLDGNIQYF.

This clonotype was counted ten times or more. This chain connects TRBV2 to TRBJ2-5, with D perhaps being TRBD1 or TRBD2 (6 bases each). Trimming took off 7 bases at V and 2 bases at J, with 20 bases between the two ends. The CDR3 covers 16 residues. CDR1 and CDR2 (germline): SNHLY, FYNNEI. The DNA of the CDR3 is TGTGCCAGCAAGGTCCCAGTAGGGGGGTTTCAAGAGACCCAGTACTTC. It encodes CASKVPVGGFQETQYF.

The rearrangement links TRBV28 to TRBJ2-3, with 7 bases aligning to TRBD2. Germline V gene data show CDR1 as MDHEN and CDR2 as SYDVKM. The CDR3 extends over 14 amino acids. The V gene end was trimmed by 2 bases and the J gene end by 7 bases; junction bases not matched to a gene: 6. For the CDR3, the DNA is TGTGCCAGCAGTTTAGCGGGAGCGGGGTATACGCAGTATTTT. Protein sequence: CASSLAGAGYTQYF. Full variable domain (outside the CDR3, taken from reference TRBV28 and TRBJ2-3): DVKVTQSSRYLVKRTGEKVFLECVQDMDHENMFWYRQDPGLGLRLIYFSYDVKMKEKGDIPEGYSVSREKKERFSLILESASTNQTSMYLCASSLAGAGYTQYFGPGTRLTVL.

This chain links TRBV20-1 with TRBJ1-2, with TRBD1 matching over 10 bases. In germline, CDR1 is DFQATT, CDR2 SNEGSKA (reference sequence). The CDR3 spans 13 residues. The V gene end was trimmed by 6 bases and the J gene end by 5 bases; junction bases not matched to a gene: 6. In nucleotides, the CDR3 is TGCAGTGCCACGGACAGGGGGGAGTATGGCTACACCTTC. Protein: CSATDRGEYGYTF.

This clonotype was observed many times. The CDR3, as DNA: TGTGCCAGCTCACCGACAGGGGGCTCATTCGAAGGCTACACCTTC. Its protein product is CASSPTGGSFEGYTF. This sequence joins TRBV18 and TRBJ1-2, with 10 bases lining up with TRBD1. This CDR3 spans 15 amino acids. Unmatched junction bases numbered 9, after V lost 3 bases and J lost 8 bases. Per the germline V gene, CDR1 is KGHSH and CDR2 is LQKENI.

The sample holds a few counts of this clonotype. CDR3 in DNA: TGTGCCAGCAGCACAGAACCTCCTATCAATCAGCCCCAGCATTTT. Its protein product is CASSTEPPINQPQHF. The gene calls are TRBV2 and TRBJ1-5, with D unclear. Germline lookup yields CDR1 SNHLY and CDR2 FYNNEI. The CDR3 sequence is 15 residues long. Trimming removed 6 bases at V and 3 bases at J, with 15 bases between.

This chain uses TRBV11-2 with TRBJ2-1, with 9 nucleotides matching TRBD2. The germline gives CDR1 SGHAT, CDR2 FQNNGV. V shed 5 bases, J shed 0 bases, and the junction held 5 bases outside the gene matches. The CDR3 length is 16 residues. The CDR3 coding sequence is TGTGCCAGCAGCCATTATAGCGGGAGCTCCTACAATGAGCAGTTCTTC. Protein product: CASSHYSGSSYNEQFF.

This clonotype came up many times. V is TRBV5-1 and J is TRBJ2-1, with a possible D match to TRBD2 (6 bases). Germline V CDR1 and CDR2: SGHRS, YFSETQ. CDR3 length: 16 residues. V was pared by 1 base and J by 7 bases, with 18 bases between. The CDR3 DNA sequence: TGCGCCAGCAGCTTGACGGGAGCTCCGACAAGTAATGAGCAGTTCTTC. Translated: CASSLTGAPTSNEQFF. Filled out from reference TRBV5-1 and TRBJ2-1, the complete variable domain reads KAGVTQTPRYLIKTRGQQVTLSCSPISGHRSVSWYQQTPGQGLQFLFEYFSETQRNKGNFPGRFSGRQFSNSRSEMNVSTLELGDSALYLCASSLTGAPTSNEQFFGPGTRLTVL.

This clonotype appeared a few times. The J gene is TRBJ2-2, the V gene TRBV30, with 7 bases fitting TRBD2. After removal of 2 bases from V and 7 bases from J, the junction contained 1 base not matched to a gene. CDR3 length equals 12 residues. Germline lookup yields CDR1 GTSNPN and CDR2 SVGIG (reference sequence). The CDR3 DNA sequence: TGTGCCTGGAGTCCGGGAGGCGGGGAGCTGTTTTTT. As protein: CAWSPGGGELFF.

The chain uses TRBV6-2 or TRBV6-3 and TRBJ2-1; D is ambiguous. The ends were cut back, 0 bases at V and 4 bases at J, with 13 bases in the middle. The CDR3 is 16 residues long. Looked up from germline, CDR1 is MNHEY and CDR2 is SVGEGT. For the CDR3, the DNA is TGTGCCAGCAGTTACTCGACCTCTTCCTCTTACAATGAGCAGTTCTTC. Its protein is CASSYSTSSSYNEQFF.

This clonotype was observed many times. In nucleotides, the CDR3 is TGTGCGACCTCCGGGGGAGACTGGACCGGGGAGCTGTTTTTT. Protein sequence: CATSGGDWTGELFF. The chain is built from TRBV7-8 and TRBJ2-2, with D possibly TRBD2 on 6 matching bases. The CDR3 spans 14 residues. Germline values: CDR1 SGHVS, CDR2 FQNEAQ.

This chain connects TRBV5-1 to TRBJ1-1, with 9 bases matching TRBD1. The CDR3 spans 14 residues. The germline CDR1 and CDR2 sequences are SGHRS and YFSETQ. Trimming took 4 bases from V and 5 from J; bases not matched to a gene: 6. The CDR3 spells CASSEGQGSTEAFF. The CDR3 nucleotides are TGCGCCAGCAGCGAGGGACAGGGTTCAACTGAAGCTTTCTTT.

The chain couples TRBV19 to TRBJ1-1; the D is unclear. The V end lost 3 bases, the J end lost 0 bases, and 11 bases lay between the germline ends. The CDR3 is 15 amino acids. Germline loops: CDR1 LNHDA, CDR2 SQIVND (reference sequence). The CDR3 protein is CASSIMGGLNTEAFF. The CDR3 DNA sequence: TGTGCCAGTAGTATTATGGGAGGGTTGAACACTGAAGCTTTCTTT.

The chain employs TRBV24-1 and TRBJ1-5, with unresolved D. Trimming shortened V by 4 bases and J by 10 bases, and 16 bases separated the two germline ends. CDR1 and CDR2 (germline): KGHDR, SFDVKD. CDR3 length equals 14 residues. The CDR3 spells CATSEPGPDVPQHF. The CDR3, as DNA: TGTGCCACCAGTGAGCCAGGACCAGATGTACCCCAGCATTTT.

The chain recombines TRBV29-1 with TRBJ1-5, with 7 bases matching TRBD1. Trimming took 6 bases from V and 7 from J; bases not matched to a gene: 9. Per germline, CDR1 SQVTM and CDR2 ANQGSEA. The CDR3 is made up of 13 amino acids. The CDR3 reads CSVVDRVEQPQHF. The CDR3, as DNA: TGCAGCGTCGTTGACAGGGTAGAGCAGCCCCAGCATTTT.

This clonotype was detected a few times. This chain uses TRBV12-3 or TRBV12-4 with TRBJ2-3, with D possibly being TRBD2 (5 bases). The CDR3 length is 13 residues. With 2 bases removed from V and 10 bases from J, the gap between germline ends came to 13 bases. The CDR3 here is CASSLLPRDPQYF. The CDR3 region has the DNA TGTGCCAGCAGTTTACTCCCTCGGGATCCGCAGTATTTT.

To note about this clonotype: This could be a read error, since a much larger clone is one nucleotide away. The J gene is TRBJ2-1, the V gene TRBV7-3; tentative D call: TRBD2 (5 bases). Between the trimmed V and J ends, which lost 0 bases and 0 bases, there was a span of 21 bases. Germline V gene sequence: CDR1 SGHTA, CDR2 FQGTGA. The CDR3 is 20 amino acids. The CDR3 sequence is CASSLTSPFGLASSYNEQFF. CDR3 DNA sequence: TGTGCCAGCAGCTTAACGTCCCCCTTCGGACTTGCGAGCTCCTACAATGAGCAGTTCTTC.